The 5 T cell receptor beta chains below come from one sample, sequenced in a study of shared T cell receptors in the human thymus. The table came from immunoSEQ multiplex PCR; TCRdb's copy has only in-frame clones and leaves some out. The data contain under 450,000 clones, over 90% of them singletons. The material sequenced was thymocytes. These receptors all come from a human donor.

The CDR3 DNA reads TGCGCCAGCAGCTTGGAAGCGGGAGGGGACCAAGAGACCCAGTACTTC. This gives the protein CASSLEAGGDQETQYF. The chain recombines TRBV5-1 with TRBJ2-5; 10 nucleotides agree with TRBD2. Germline loops: CDR1 SGHRS, CDR2 YFSETQ. There are 16 residues in the CDR3. V dropped 0 bases and J dropped 0; count of bases not matched to a gene: 2. Looking up the rest from reference TRBV5-1 and TRBJ2-5 gives the full variable domain: KAGVTQTPRYLIKTRGQQVTLSCSPISGHRSVSWYQQTPGQGLQFLFEYFSETQRNKGNFPGRFSGRQFSNSRSEMNVSTLELGDSALYLCASSLEAGGDQETQYFGPGTRLLVL.

The V call is TRBV20-1, the J call TRBJ2-7, with no clear D. This CDR3 is built from 11 residues. Trimming cost V 6 bases and J 3 bases, with 9 bases left between them. Germline V gene sequence: CDR1 DFQATT, CDR2 SNEGSKA (reference sequence). CDR3: CSAPQRYEQYF. The CDR3 DNA reads TGCAGTGCCCCACAGCGCTACGAGCAGTACTTC.

This chain connects TRBV28 to TRBJ2-3; D possibly matches TRBD1 or TRBD2 (5 bases each). CDR1 MDHEN and CDR2 SYDVKM come from the germline V gene. The CDR3 runs 15 residues. V lost 5 bases to trimming and J lost 5 bases, with 17 bases between them. The CDR3 sequence is CASSRDGLKGDTQYF. The CDR3 DNA reads TGTGCCAGCAGTCGGGACGGGCTTAAGGGAGATACGCAGTATTTT.

J is TRBJ2-7 and V is TRBV6-5; 9 nucleotides align to TRBD1. Germline V gene data show CDR1 as MNHEY and CDR2 as SVGAGI. Losses at the gene ends were 4 bases for V and 2 bases for J; bases not matched to a gene: 3. This CDR3 is 14 amino acids long. This chain's CDR3 is CASSSGTGPYEQYF. CDR3 in DNA: TGTGCCAGCAGTTCCGGGACAGGGCCCTACGAGCAGTACTTC.

V usage is TRBV18 and J usage is TRBJ2-3; 11 positions match TRBD2. The CDR3 has 18 residues. V lost 6 bases to trimming and J lost 6 bases; unmatched junction nucleotides: 17. Germline assignment: CDR1 KGHSH and CDR2 LQKENI. CDR3 sequence: CASSFGTSGEPEVDTQYF. CDR3 coding DNA: TGTGCCAGCTCGTTCGGGACTAGCGGAGAGCCTGAGGTGGATACGCAGTATTTT. The full variable domain, its missing parts supplied by reference TRBV18 and TRBJ2-3, is NAGVMQNPRHLVRRRGQEARLRCSPMKGHSHVYWYRQLPEEGLKFMVYLQKENIIDESGMPKERFSAEFPKEGPSILRIQQVVRGDSAAYFCASSFGTSGEPEVDTQYFGPGTRLTVL.